The clone carrying this TCR beta chain was seen at least ten times. Its antigen is still unknown. Libraries of TCR beta came from iRepertoire HTBI primers plus Arm-PCR of CDR3 regions. Original handling: Identification across samples found about 61 TRBV and approximately 15 TRBJ segments. Using its own MiXCR run on the multiplex PCR reads, TCRdb lists one record per CDR3 protein. TCRdb assigned the V and J calls; the authors' analysis was not used. The sample shows about 240,000 distinct CDR3 sequences, roughly 21% of them seen only once. The time point: newly diagnosed GD, antithyroid drugs for less than 3 months. TCR sequences were obtained from RNA taken from PBMCs. The sample is drawn from a study of regulatory T cells in long-lasting Graves disease. Study-wide findings and caveats: Thyroid tissue went unstudied; only peripheral blood was examined. Small numbers of samples may have cut accuracy.

The germline CDR1 and CDR2 sequences are DFQATT and SNEGSKA (reference sequence). The length of the CDR3 is 13 residues. V lost 5 bases and J lost 8, with 16 bases in between. This rearrangement joins TRBV20-1 to TRBJ1-3, with D possibly TRBD1 on 5 matching bases. The clonotype comes from a female donor with Graves disease. Material: peripheral blood mononuclear cells (PBMCs), obtained at new diagnosis, from a patient treated with antithyroid drugs. CDR3 sequence reads: CSAPGLGADTIYF. The CDR3 DNA is TGCAGTGCTCCCGGACTAGGGGCTGACACCATATATTTT.